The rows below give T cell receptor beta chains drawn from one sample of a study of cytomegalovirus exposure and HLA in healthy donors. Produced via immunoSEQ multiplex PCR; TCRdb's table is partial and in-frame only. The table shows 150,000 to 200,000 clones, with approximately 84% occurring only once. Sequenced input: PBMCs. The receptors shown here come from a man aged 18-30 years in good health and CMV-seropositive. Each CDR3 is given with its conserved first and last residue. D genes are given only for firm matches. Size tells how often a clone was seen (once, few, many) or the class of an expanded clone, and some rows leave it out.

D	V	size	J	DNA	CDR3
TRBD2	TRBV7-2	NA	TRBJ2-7	TGTGCCAGCAGCAGGACTAGCGGGACCACCTACGAGCAGTACTTC	CASSRTSGTTYEQYF
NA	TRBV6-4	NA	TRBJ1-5	TGTGCCAGCAGTCCCCAGGCCAGGAAATATAGCAATCAGCCCCAGCATTTT	CASSPQARKYSNQPQHF
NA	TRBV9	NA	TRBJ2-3	TGTGCCAGCAGCCGTAGAGATACGCAGTATTTT	CASSRRDTQYF
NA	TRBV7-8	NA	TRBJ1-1	TGTGCCAGCAGTCAACAGTTGAACACTGAAGCTTTCTTT	CASSQQLNTEAFF
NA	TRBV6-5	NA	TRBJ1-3	TGTGCCAGTACAGGAACCTCTGGAAACACCATATATTTT	CASTGTSGNTIYF
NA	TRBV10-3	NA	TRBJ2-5	TGTGCCATCAGTGAGTCCCGTACAGGGAAAGAGACCCAGTACTTC	CAISESRTGKETQYF
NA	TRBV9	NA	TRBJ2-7	TGTGCCAGCAGCGTAGCGGGGTTGTCAAGCGAGCAGTACTTC	CASSVAGLSSEQYF
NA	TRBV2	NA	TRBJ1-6	TGTGCCAGCAGAAGGGGGACGGATTCACCCCTCCACTTT	CASRRGTDSPLHF
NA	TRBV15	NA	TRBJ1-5	TGTGCCACCAGCAGAGATTCCGTATATAGCAATCAGCCCCAGCATTTT	CATSRDSVYSNQPQHF
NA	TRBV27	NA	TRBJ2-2	TGTGCCAGCTGCTTCGGGACTTATAAAAGCACCGGGGAGCTGTTTTTT	CASCFGTYKSTGELFF
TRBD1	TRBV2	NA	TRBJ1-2	TGTGCCAGCACCTCCGGACAGGGGGCCTCTGGCTACACCTTC	CASTSGQGASGYTF
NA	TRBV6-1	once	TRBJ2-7	TGTGCCAGCAGTGAAGATGCGGGCGGGGTGGGCGAGCAGTACTTC	CASSEDAGGVGEQYF
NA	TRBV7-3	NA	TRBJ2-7	TGTGCCAGCAGCTTATCGACGGGGGAGTACGAGCAGTACTTC	CASSLSTGEYEQYF
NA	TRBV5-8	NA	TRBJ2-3	TGTGCCAGCAGCTTGCGGGCTAGCTCAGATACGCAGTATTTT	CASSLRASSDTQYF
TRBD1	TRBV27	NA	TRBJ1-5	TGTGCCAGCAGTTACAAAACCCCCGCGACAGGGTTAGACCAGCCCCAGCATTTT	CASSYKTPATGLDQPQHF
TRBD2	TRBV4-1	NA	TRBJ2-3	TGCGCCAGCAGCCAAGATCGGCGGGCTAGCGGGGGGGACACAGATACGCAGTATTTT	CASSQDRRASGGDTDTQYF
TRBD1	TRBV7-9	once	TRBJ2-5	TGTGCCAGCAGCTCTGGACAGGGGGGTTGGGAGACCCAGTACTTC	CASSSGQGGWETQYF
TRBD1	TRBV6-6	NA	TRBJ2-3	TGTGCCAGCAGTAGACAGGGGAAGGGAGATACGCAGTATTTT	CASSRQGKGDTQYF
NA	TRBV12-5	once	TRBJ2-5	TGTGCTAGTTCAGACGGTAGGGGAGAGACCCAGTACTTC	CASSDGRGETQYF
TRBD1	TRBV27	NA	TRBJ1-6	TGTGCCAGCAGTTTACAGGGACAGGGGTCCCCGAGAGGTTCACCCCTCCACTTT	CASSLQGQGSPRGSPLHF
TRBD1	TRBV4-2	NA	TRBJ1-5	TGTGCCAGCAGCCAAGCCCGGGGACAGTACCAGCCCCAGCATTTT	CASSQARGQYQPQHF
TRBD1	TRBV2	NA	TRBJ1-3	TGTGCCAGCAGGGAAGACAGGGGGCCTGGAAACACCATATATTTT	CASREDRGPGNTIYF
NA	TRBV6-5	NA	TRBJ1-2	TGTGCCAGCAGTTACGGGAGTGGGGTGGTGTATGGCTACACCTTC	CASSYGSGVVYGYTF
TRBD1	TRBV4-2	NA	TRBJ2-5	TGTGCCAGTCGAGGACAGGGAGGAGAGACCCAGTACTTC	CASRGQGGETQYF
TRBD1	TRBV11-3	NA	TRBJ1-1	TGTGCCAGCAGCTTAGCAGGGACAGGGTATACTGAAGCTTTCTTT	CASSLAGTGYTEAFF
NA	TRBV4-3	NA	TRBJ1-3	TGCGCCAGCAGCCAAGATCGGAGCTCTGGAAACACCATATATTTT	CASSQDRSSGNTIYF
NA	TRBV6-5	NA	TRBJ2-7	TGTGCCAGCAGTGCTCGCCGGGACATTCCCTACGAGCAGTACTTC	CASSARRDIPYEQYF
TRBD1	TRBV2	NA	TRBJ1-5	TGTGCCAGCAGTCCGGGACAGGGCACTCAGCCCCAGCATTTT	CASSPGQGTQPQHF
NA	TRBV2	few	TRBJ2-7	TGTGCCAGCAGCGAACGGACAGCAGACCTCTACGAGCAGTACTTC	CASSERTADLYEQYF
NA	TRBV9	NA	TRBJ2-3	TGTGCCAGCAGCGTAAGGGGACTGTACACAGATACGCAGTATTTT	CASSVRGLYTDTQYF
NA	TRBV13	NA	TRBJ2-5	TGTGCCAGCAGCTTAGGCAGGGGGGTACAAGAGACCCAGTACTTC	CASSLGRGVQETQYF
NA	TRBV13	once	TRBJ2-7	TGTGCCAGCAGCTCGACCGGCAGGAATGACGAGCAGTACTTC	CASSSTGRNDEQYF
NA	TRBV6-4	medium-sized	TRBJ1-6	TGTGCCAGCAGTGACTCCGGGGTTACGTCTTCACCCCTCCACTTT	CASSDSGVTSSPLHF
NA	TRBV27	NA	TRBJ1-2	TGTGCCAGCAGTTTCAGTACTAACTATGGCTACACCTTC	CASSFSTNYGYTF
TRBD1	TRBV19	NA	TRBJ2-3	TGTGCCAGTAGTATACACCCCCGGACAGGGTTAACGACAGATACGCAGTATTTT	CASSIHPRTGLTTDTQYF
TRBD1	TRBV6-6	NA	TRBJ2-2	TGTGCCAGCATCGGACAGGGGGTCCGGGAGCTGTTTTTT	CASIGQGVRELFF
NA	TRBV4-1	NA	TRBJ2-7	TGCGCCAGCAGCCAAGTTTCGAACTCCCACTCCTACGAGCAGTACTTC	CASSQVSNSHSYEQYF
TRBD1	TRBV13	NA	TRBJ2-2	TGTGCCAGCAGCTTATATCCCCAGGGGGCGCGGGGGGAGCTGTTTTTT	CASSLYPQGARGELFF
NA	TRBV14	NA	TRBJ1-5	TGTGCCAGCAGCCTCGGCGGGTCGGCCAATCAGCCCCAGCATTTT	CASSLGGSANQPQHF
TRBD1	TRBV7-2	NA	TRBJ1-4	TGTGCCAGCAGCCTTTGGACAGGGGGCGGTGAAAAACTGTTTTTT	CASSLWTGGGEKLFF
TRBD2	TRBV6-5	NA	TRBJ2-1	TGTGCCAGCAGACCCCCGAGGCTAGCGGGGGAGCAGTTCTTC	CASRPPRLAGEQFF
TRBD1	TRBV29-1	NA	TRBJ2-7	TGCAGCGGCCGGGACAGGGGCGACGAGCAGTACTTC	CSGRDRGDEQYF
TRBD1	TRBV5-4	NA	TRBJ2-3	TGTGCCAGCGGACTGGACAGGGGCTCAGATACGCAGTATTTT	CASGLDRGSDTQYF
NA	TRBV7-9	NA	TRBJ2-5	TGTGCCAGCAGCCAAATTGGAGCCCAAGAGACCCAGTACTTC	CASSQIGAQETQYF
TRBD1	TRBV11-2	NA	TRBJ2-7	TGTGCCAGCAGCTCAACGACAGGGGTCTACGAGCAGTACTTC	CASSSTTGVYEQYF
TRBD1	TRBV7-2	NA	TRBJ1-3	TGTGCCAGCAGCGCCACCGGGACAGGGGCTGGAAACACCATATATTTT	CASSATGTGAGNTIYF
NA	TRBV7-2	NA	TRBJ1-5	TGTGCCAGCAGCCCGATGGTTGACAATAGCAATCAGCCCCAGCATTTT	CASSPMVDNSNQPQHF
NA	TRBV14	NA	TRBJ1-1	TGTGCCAGCAGCCCTCAGGGCTGGGGAGCTTTCTTT	CASSPQGWGAFF
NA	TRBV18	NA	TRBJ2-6	TGTGCCAGCTCACCACCGAACCGACTGCTCTCTGGGGCCAACGTCCTGACTTTC	CASSPPNRLLSGANVLTF
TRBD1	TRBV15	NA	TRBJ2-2	TGTGCCACCAGACAGGGGGCTCGGGACACCGGGGAGCTGTTTTTT	CATRQGARDTGELFF
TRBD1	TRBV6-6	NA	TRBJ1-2	TGTGCCAGCAGCTCGGACAGGACCTTTAACTATGGCTACACCTTC	CASSSDRTFNYGYTF
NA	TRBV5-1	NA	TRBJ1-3	TGCGCCAGCAGCTTGCGGGGGGACTCTGGAAACACCATATATTTT	CASSLRGDSGNTIYF
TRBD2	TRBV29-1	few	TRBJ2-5	TGCAGCGTTGAGCGGGACGGGAGGGGAGAGACCCAGTACTTC	CSVERDGRGETQYF
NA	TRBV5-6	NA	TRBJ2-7	TGTGCCAGCAGCCTTAGCTCCTACGAGCAGTACTTC	CASSLSSYEQYF